Listed below are T cell receptor beta chains from one sample, sequenced in a study of T cells in Graves' hyperthyroidism and ophthalmopathy. TCRdb passed the multiplex PCR reads through MiXCR, listing each CDR3 protein once. The table records about 300,000 distinct CDR3 sequences, roughly 18% of them present only once. The sequenced sample was blood. These receptor sequences come from a man in his forties or fifties with Graves' ophthalmopathy. Both conserved end residues are trimmed from each CDR3.

j_gene	v_gene	CDR3aa
TRBJ2-5	TRBV2	ASSDVAGAETQY
TRBJ1-5	TRBV29-1	SAWTVDSNQPQH
TRBJ2-7	TRBV5-6	ASSLAASSYEQY
TRBJ2-3	TRBV6-2/TRBV6-3	ASSWWGRTDTQY
TRBJ2-5	TRBV7-3	ASSLSARGRETQY
TRBJ1-5	TRBV10-2	ASSELGMGHQPQH
TRBJ2-4	TRBV11-2	ASSPGVLAKNIQY
TRBJ1-4	TRBV12-3/TRBV12-4	ASSLPTDTWTDESTNEKLF
TRBJ2-3	TRBV20-1	SASHPFGTDTQY
TRBJ2-5	TRBV30	AWSVLGSQY
TRBJ2-3	TRBV5-1	ASSSETDPYTDTQY
TRBJ1-3	TRBV20-1	SARDLRAGGNTIY
TRBJ2-7	TRBV6-5	ASSYSMVRGGYEQY
TRBJ2-7	TRBV5-1	ASRTGFAYEQY
TRBJ2-2	TRBV12-3/TRBV12-4	ASSGTQVLNTGELF
TRBJ1-2	TRBV11-2	ASSTPGYAYGYT
TRBJ1-3	TRBV30	AGGQGDSGNTIY
TRBJ2-7	TRBV7-8	ASSGRVFFYEQY
TRBJ2-7	TRBV13	ASSPPTSPGEGYEQY
TRBJ2-1	TRBV29-1	SVKEREASSYNEQF
TRBJ2-7	TRBV27	ASWGPAASSYEQY
TRBJ2-7	TRBV20-1	SAQGELGYEQY
TRBJ2-7	TRBV20-1	SASPPTSGSFYEQY